Sequencing of this T cell receptor (beta chain) was carried out in a study of cytomegalovirus exposure and HLA in healthy donors. Turning to the study itself: Later analysis reported that the 120 or so validation repertoires shared the platform of the 500 to 850 first-cohort repertoires. Study-level results: For cytomegalovirus status, the classifier reportedly gave diagnoses with high specificity and sensitivity. Subsequent analysis found a tendency for first-cohort TCR clusters to co-occur within the 95 to 150 validation repertoires.

Worth noting for this clone: Its specificity is unknown.

Repertoires were generated with immunoSEQ multiplex PCR, while TCRdb's copy carries only in-frame clones and drops some. The repertoire holds fewer than 150,000 clones, about nine tenths seen once, with approximately 1.5% in the top ten. CDR3 length equals 14 residues. Germline V gene data show CDR1 as SQVTM and CDR2 as ANQGSEA. After removal of 4 bases from V and 5 bases from J, the junction contained 8 bases not matched to a gene. The source of this sequence is a young man in good health and CMV-seronegative. The chain uses TRBV29-1 and TRBJ2-1, with 7 bases identical to TRBD2. Specimen: PBMCs. For the CDR3, the DNA is TGCAGCGTTGGAGCCGGGACTATTCACAATGAGCAGTTCTTC. This codes for CSVGAGTIHNEQFF.